A single sample gave rise to the 22 T cell receptor beta chains below, sequenced in a study of PD-1 blockade in classical Hodgkin lymphoma. Using immunoSEQ multiplex PCR, the repertoire was profiled, and TCRdb retains in-frame clones only, with some absent. Of some 17,000 clones listed, approximately 62% were seen once; the top ten hold 7.8%. Time point indicated: cycle 4 day 1 (C4D1), after more than five weeks of nivolumab. All trial patients relapsed after autologous stem cell transplantation. The material sequenced was peripheral blood mononuclear cells (PBMCs), taken before the fourth cycle of nivolumab. Receptors originate from a human donor with classical Hodgkin lymphoma.

The chain recombines TRBV19 with TRBJ2-1; D unresolved. The CDR3 covers 12 residues. V was cut by 5 bases and J by 7 bases, with 9 bases left in between. Germline V gene lookup returns CDR1 LNHDA and CDR2 SQIVND (reference sequence). The CDR3 here is CASSWDGNEQFF. CDR3 sequence (DNA): TGTGCCAGTAGTTGGGATGGGAATGAGCAGTTCTTC.

In this sample, this clone turned up once. CDR3 loop: CASSFTSLVNIQYF. In DNA form, the CDR3 reads TGTGCCAGCAGTTTTACTAGTCTCGTCAACATTCAGTACTTC. The rearrangement links TRBV27 to TRBJ2-4, with a possible D match to TRBD2 (5 bases). The CDR3 runs to 14 residues. The germline V gene encodes CDR1 MNHEY and CDR2 SMNVEV (reference sequence). Trimming took off 3 bases at V and 7 bases at J, with 13 bases between the two ends.

By its share, this clone is medium-sized. The chain combines TRBV7-9 with TRBJ2-2; D is perhaps TRBD2 (5 bases). Germline V gene sequence: CDR1 SEHNR, CDR2 FQNEAQ (reference sequence). With 11 bases removed from V and 5 bases from J, the gap between germline ends came to 24 bases. This CDR3 has 16 amino acids. CDR3 region: CAVQDSPPPGTGELFF. Here the CDR3 DNA reads TGTGCCGTCCAGGACTCCCCCCCGCCAGGTACCGGGGAGCTGTTTTTT. Based on the CDR3 plus reference TRBV7-9 and TRBJ2-2, the full variable domain is DTGVSQNPRHKITKRGQNVTFRCDPISEHNRLYWYRQTLGQGPEFLTYFQNEAQLEKSRLLSDRFSAERPKGSFSTLEIQRTEQGDSAMYLCAVQDSPPPGTGELFFGEGSRLTVL.

In its sample, this clone was seen once. This chain joins TRBV7-9 and TRBJ2-7, with TRBD1 as a possible D gene (6 bases). From germline, CDR1 is SEHNR and CDR2 FQNEAQ (reference sequence). Between the trimmed V and J ends, which lost 5 bases and 1 base, there was a span of 12 bases. This CDR3 has 14 amino acids. The CDR3 DNA reads TGTGCCAGCAGCCACCCGGGACATTCCTACGAGCAGTACTTC. The encoded protein is CASSHPGHSYEQYF.

This clone has just a few counts. CDR3 sequence: CASSAPDDANTGELFF. In DNA form, the CDR3 reads TGCGCCAGCAGCGCCCCGGACGACGCGAACACCGGGGAGCTGTTTTTT. The J gene is TRBJ2-2, the V gene TRBV5-1; D is ambiguous. The CDR3 covers 16 residues. The germline V and J ends were trimmed by 4 bases and 0 bases, with 13 bases remaining between them. Germline V gene data show CDR1 as SGHRS and CDR2 as YFSETQ. The whole variable domain, remainder taken from reference TRBV5-1 and TRBJ2-2, is KAGVTQTPRYLIKTRGQQVTLSCSPISGHRSVSWYQQTPGQGLQFLFEYFSETQRNKGNFPGRFSGRQFSNSRSEMNVSTLELGDSALYLCASSAPDDANTGELFFGEGSRLTVL.

By share, this clone ranks as large. This rearrangement joins TRBV9 to TRBJ2-1, with a possible D match to TRBD2 (5 bases). Trimming left V 3 bases short and J 10 bases short, with 17 bases between. The CDR3 extends over 14 amino acids. Looked up from germline, CDR1 is SGDLS and CDR2 is YYNGEE. CDR3 bases: TGTGCCAGCAGCGGTAGCGCCCTGCTGGGAGAGCAGTTCTTC. Its translation: CASSGSALLGEQFF.

A few counts support this clone. The chain joins TRBV11-2 to TRBJ2-7, with D unresolved. V lost 0 bases and J 4 bases, leaving 4 bases between the germline ends. The length of the CDR3 is 12 residues. Germline loops: CDR1 SGHAT, CDR2 FQNNGV. The CDR3 region is CASSLEGYEQYF. The DNA of the CDR3 is TGTGCCAGCAGCTTAGAGGGTTACGAGCAGTACTTC.

The chain is built from TRBV19 and TRBJ1-5; D might be TRBD1 (5 bases). The CDR3 length is 15 residues. The germline V and J ends were trimmed by 5 bases and 2 bases, with 13 bases remaining between them. Germline V gene sequence: CDR1 LNHDA, CDR2 SQIVND (reference sequence). The CDR3 region is CASSPSGGGNQPQHF. The DNA for the CDR3 is TGTGCCAGTAGTCCCTCCGGGGGAGGCAATCAGCCCCAGCATTTT.

This clone has more than one count but fewer than ten. The rearrangement joins TRBV7-6 to TRBJ2-2; 9 bases agree with TRBD2. CDR1 is SGHVS, CDR2 FNYEAQ, per germline. The CDR3 spans 16 residues. J lost 7 bases, V lost 5 bases, and 11 bases had no gene match. The CDR3 sequence: CASSPTLREGIGELFF. For the CDR3, the DNA is TGTGCCAGCAGCCCGACCCTGCGGGAGGGGATCGGGGAGCTGTTTTTT.

This clone has just a few counts. The chain combines TRBV7-6 with TRBJ2-7; D not resolved. The germline V and J ends were trimmed by 2 bases and 4 bases, with 9 bases remaining between them. Germline-derived CDR1 and CDR2 are SGHVS and FNYEAQ. This CDR3 comprises 13 residues. CDR3 amino acids: CASSLSADYEQYF. The DNA for the CDR3 is TGTGCCAGCAGCTTATCGGCGGATTACGAGCAGTACTTC.

The chain recombines TRBV5-1 with TRBJ2-1, with 7 bases lining up with TRBD1. The CDR3 runs 13 residues. CDR1 SGHRS and CDR2 YFSETQ come from the germline V gene. V was clipped by 5 bases and J by 4 bases; unmatched bases: 3. DNA of the CDR3: TGCGCCAGCAGAGGGACAGAATACAATGAGCAGTTCTTC. Its translation: CASRGTEYNEQFF.

V usage is TRBV28 and J usage is TRBJ2-3, with D possibly TRBD2 on 6 matching bases. The CDR3 is 15 amino acids. V lost 1 base, J lost 0 bases, and 8 bases lay in between. Germline values: CDR1 MDHEN, CDR2 SYDVKM. The CDR3 DNA reads as TGTGCCAGCAGTTTATTACTAGCTAGCACAGATACGCAGTATTTT. It specifies CASSLLLASTDTQYF.

The rearrangement links TRBV5-6 to TRBJ1-5; the D is unclear. With 2 bases removed from V and 9 bases from J, the gap between germline ends came to 21 bases. The CDR3 totals 16 residues. The germline CDR1 and CDR2 sequences are SGHDT and YYEEEE. CDR3 residues: CASSFGMGSSFSPQHF. CDR3 nucleotide sequence: TGTGCCAGCAGCTTTGGGATGGGCAGTAGTTTTTCGCCCCAGCATTTT.

In its sample, this clone was seen once. J is TRBJ2-3 and V is TRBV2, with TRBD2 matching over 13 bases. Germline CDR1 is SNHLY and CDR2 is FYNNEI. The CDR3 is 17 residues long. The V gene end was trimmed by 7 bases and the J gene end by 2 bases; junction bases not matched to a gene: 9. CDR3 in DNA: TGTGCCAGCACCGGGACTAGCGGGAAATACGCCACAGATACGCAGTATTTT. It is translated as CASTGTSGKYATDTQYF.

V and J are TRBV28 and TRBJ2-1; perhaps TRBD2 as D (7 bases). The ends were cut back, 0 bases at V and 5 bases at J, with 20 bases in the middle. Germline assignment: CDR1 MDHEN and CDR2 SYDVKM. The CDR3 runs to 18 residues. Here the CDR3 reads CASSLWGRVGARDNEQFF. In DNA, the CDR3 is TGTGCCAGCAGTTTATGGGGGAGGGTGGGGGCACGAGACAATGAGCAGTTCTTC. The full variable domain, its missing parts supplied by reference TRBV28 and TRBJ2-1, is DVKVTQSSRYLVKRTGEKVFLECVQDMDHENMFWYRQDPGLGLRLIYFSYDVKMKEKGDIPEGYSVSREKKERFSLILESASTNQTSMYLCASSLWGRVGARDNEQFFGPGTRLTVL.

By frequency in the sample, this clone is medium-sized. The V and J genes are TRBV29-1 and TRBJ1-1, with D perhaps matching TRBD1 (5 bases). The length of the CDR3 is 11 residues. Looked up from germline, CDR1 is SQVTM and CDR2 is ANQGSEA. The CDR3 DNA is TGCAGGGGAGGGACCCACACTGAAGCTTTCTTT. This sequence encodes CRGGTHTEAFF.

There are a few counts of this clone. V gene TRBV5-6 combines with J gene TRBJ1-1; no definite D call. CDR1 and CDR2 from the germline V gene are SGHDT and YYEEEE. Trimming took 2 bases from V and 0 from J, leaving 8 bases between them. The CDR3 runs to 14 residues. For the CDR3, the DNA is TGTGCCAGCAGCTTAACGGGCCTGAACACTGAAGCTTTCTTT. Amino acids: CASSLTGLNTEAFF.

The sample holds a few counts of this clone. The chain's CDR3 is CASSLREQYF. CDR3 sequence (DNA): TGTGCCAGCAGCTTAAGGGAGCAGTACTTC. The chain joins TRBV7-2 to TRBJ2-7; D is uncertain. This CDR3 is built from 10 residues. V lost 2 bases, J lost 7 bases, and 3 bases lay in between. Germline V gene sequence: CDR1 SGHTA, CDR2 FQGNSA.

This clone appeared once. The chain joins TRBV30 to TRBJ1-6; D unclear. V shed 1 base and J shed 0 bases, with 7 bases lying between them. The germline CDR1 and CDR2 sequences are GTSNPN and SVGIG (reference sequence). The CDR3 contains 15 residues. The CDR3 here is CAWSARSSYNSPLHF. CDR3 coding DNA: TGTGCCTGGAGTGCCCGGAGCTCCTATAATTCACCCCTCCACTTT.

The V and J genes are TRBV6-5 and TRBJ2-5, with D perhaps assigned TRBD1 or TRBD2 (5 bases each). The DNA end favors TRBJ2-7, so the J call may be wrong. This CDR3 has 13 residues. Per the germline V gene, CDR1 is MNHEY and CDR2 is SVGAGI. CDR3 nucleotide sequence: TGTGCCAGCAGTTTAGTGAGGGGCTACGAGCAGTACTTC. Its protein product is CASSLVRGYEQYF.

The chain links TRBV19 to TRBJ1-2; D call uncertain. The CDR3 extends over 13 amino acids. V dropped 8 bases and J dropped 4 bases, with 14 bases sitting between them. CDR1 and CDR2 (germline): LNHDA, SQIVND (reference sequence). The CDR3 loop is CASQTGQSYGYTF. The CDR3 DNA reads as TGTGCCAGTCAAACCGGCCAGAGCTATGGCTACACCTTC.

This clone has a handful of counts. The chain couples TRBV27 to TRBJ1-5, with 9 positions matching TRBD1. CDR1 MNHEY and CDR2 SMNVEV come from the germline V gene (reference sequence). With 4 bases clipped from V and 3 bases from J, the junction kept 4 bases outside the gene matches. This CDR3 has 15 amino acids. DNA for the CDR3: TGTGCCAGCAGTTCAGGGACAGGGAACAATCAGCCCCAGCATTTT. Translated: CASSSGTGNNQPQHF.